This passage covers 24 T cell receptor beta chains from one sample sequenced in a study of human T cells and chemical hapten exposure. Individual cDNA molecules each carried unique molecular identifiers attached by the library. TCRdb ran MiXCR on the reads and lists one entry per CDR3 protein. The table lists about 120,000 distinct CDR3 sequences, over 6.5% of them singletons. RNA extraction used unfractionated whole blood as the source of total RNA. Specimen: whole blood. These receptors were taken from a human donor in good health. Some clones in this sample may be carry-over from other donors' samples.

This clonotype was seen repeatedly, ten times or more. The chain couples TRBV19 to TRBJ2-5; 8 bases align to TRBD1. In germline, CDR1 is LNHDA, CDR2 SQIVND (reference sequence). V dropped 5 bases and J dropped 5; count of bases not matched to a gene: 13. The CDR3 contains 16 residues. The CDR3 nucleotides read TGTGCCAGTAGTGCAGACAGGGGCTCTCGTAGGGAGACCCAGTACTTC. As protein: CASSADRGSRRETQYF.

The genes are TRBV5-6 and TRBJ2-1; D uncertain. V was clipped by 0 bases and J by 1 base, with 8 bases between them. Germline V gene sequence: CDR1 SGHDT, CDR2 YYEEEE. The CDR3 has 15 residues. The CDR3 DNA sequence: TGTGCCAGCAGCTTGGTTGGGCCGTCCTACAATGAGCAGTTCTTC. It yields the protein CASSLVGPSYNEQFF.

The CDR3 DNA reads as TGTGCCTGGAGTGAGAGGGGAGGACCCACCGGGGAGCTGTTTTTT. Translating gives CAWSERGGPTGELFF. The genes are TRBV30 and TRBJ2-2, with a weak D call TRBD2 (6 bases). This CDR3 region has 15 residues. The V and J ends lost 1 base and 4 bases respectively, with 13 bases between them. Germline V gene data show CDR1 as GTSNPN and CDR2 as SVGIG (reference sequence).

There are many counts of this clonotype. The chain combines TRBV10-3 with TRBJ2-7, with D perhaps TRBD2 (6 bases). This CDR3 is 15 amino acids long. V was clipped by 6 bases and J by 3 bases, with 18 bases between them. CDR1 and CDR2 from the germline V gene are ENHRY and SYGVKD. CDR3 sequence reads: CAIRQGGPGDYEQYF. Written as DNA, the CDR3 is TGTGCCATCAGGCAGGGCGGCCCGGGAGACTACGAGCAGTACTTC.

This clonotype was recorded many times. In DNA form, the CDR3 reads TGCAGCGGTCGACAGTACACTGAAGCTTTCTTT. As protein: CSGRQYTEAFF. The V call is TRBV29-1, the J call TRBJ1-1, with D possibly TRBD1 on 5 matching bases. The V and J ends lost 7 bases and 3 bases respectively, with 9 bases between them. Per germline, CDR1 SQVTM and CDR2 ANQGSEA. This CDR3 spans 11 amino acids.

This clonotype appeared many times. V is TRBV20-1 and J is TRBJ1-1, with D hard to call. This CDR3 comprises 14 residues. V lost 0 bases to trimming and J lost 1 base, with 9 bases between them. From germline, CDR1 is DFQATT and CDR2 SNEGSKA (reference sequence). The CDR3 reads CSARDLVGNTEAFF. The CDR3 coding sequence is TGCAGTGCTAGAGATCTGGTCGGGAACACTGAAGCTTTCTTT.

This clonotype showed up many times. The chain is built from TRBV29-1 and TRBJ2-7; possibly TRBD2 for D (6 bases). The germline CDR1 and CDR2 sequences are SQVTM and ANQGSEA. The V and J ends lost 4 bases and 3 bases respectively, with 10 bases between them. The CDR3 spans 12 residues. CDR3 sequence: CSVGEGGYEQYF. In DNA, the CDR3 is TGCAGCGTTGGAGAGGGAGGCTACGAGCAGTACTTC.

V gene TRBV21-1 combines with J gene TRBJ1-4. TRBV21-1 is a pseudogene. The CDR3 is 14 residues long. The CDR3 sequence: CASSKGGEGEKLFF. The CDR3 DNA reads TGTGCCAGCAGCAAAGGAGGGGAGGGAGAAAAACTGTTTTTT.

The chain links TRBV4-3 to TRBJ2-7; D may be TRBD2 (6 bases). This CDR3 region has 14 residues. Germline CDR1 LGHNA, CDR2 YSLEER. Trimming left V 4 bases short and J 2 bases short, with 12 bases between. The DNA for the CDR3 is TGCGCCAGCAGCCCCTTCGGAGGGCCCTACGAGCAGTACTTC. It codes for CASSPFGGPYEQYF.

This clonotype was seen once. The genes are TRBV3-1 and TRBJ2-7, with D possibly being TRBD2 (6 bases). The V and J ends lost 0 bases and 2 bases respectively, with 11 bases between them. This CDR3 contains 15 residues. Per the germline V gene, CDR1 is LGHDT and CDR2 is YNNKEL (reference sequence). DNA of the CDR3: TGTGCCAGCAGCCAAGAAAAGCGGGCAACCTACGAGCAGTACTTC. This translates into CASSQEKRATYEQYF.

Many counts were recorded for this clonotype. The chain is built from TRBV7-2 and TRBJ2-2, with D possibly matching TRBD2 (6 bases). This CDR3 is 15 amino acids long. V lost 4 bases and J lost 5, with 14 bases in between. Germline CDR1 and CDR2: SGHTA and FQGNSA. The DNA for the CDR3 is TGTGCCAGCAGCTCATCTCAGGGAGGAACCGGGGAGCTGTTTTTT. Protein product: CASSSSQGGTGELFF.

This clonotype was seen ten or more times. The rearrangement joins TRBV6-6 to TRBJ1-1; TRBD1 aligns across 8 bases. Germline V lookup: CDR1 MNHNY, CDR2 SVGAGI (reference sequence). V lost 6 bases to trimming and J lost 5 bases; unmatched junction nucleotides: 8. This CDR3 contains 14 residues. This chain's CDR3 is CASSTRTGLTEAFF. In nucleotides, the CDR3 is TGTGCCAGCAGCACCCGGACAGGGTTGACTGAAGCTTTCTTT.

This clonotype was seen only a few times. The chain uses TRBV20-1 and TRBJ2-6; 8 bases fit TRBD2. The J segment lost 1 base and the V segment lost 6 bases, leaving 8 bases of the junction unmatched. Germline V gene data show CDR1 as DFQATT and CDR2 as SNEGSKA (reference sequence). This CDR3 is built from 16 residues. In DNA, the CDR3 is TGCAGTGCCGCCGGGACTAGTAAATCTGGGGCCAACGTCCTGACTTTC. Its translation: CSAAGTSKSGANVLTF.

This sequence joins TRBV10-3 and TRBJ2-3, with a tentative D call TRBD2 (6 bases). This CDR3 has 15 amino acids. Germline loops: CDR1 ENHRY, CDR2 SYGVKD. Between the trimmed V and J ends, which lost 7 bases and 1 base, there was a span of 15 bases. CDR3 DNA sequence: TGTGCCATCACCCCAGGGCGGGATGGCACAGATACGCAGTATTTT. This encodes CAITPGRDGTDTQYF.

This clonotype was observed a handful of times. The rearrangement joins TRBV20-1 to TRBJ1-1; D remains unclear. The CDR3 length is 12 residues. Germline CDR1 reads DFQATT; CDR2 reads SNEGSKA (reference sequence). The ends were cut back, 3 bases at V and 5 bases at J, with 10 bases in the middle. The CDR3 sequence is CSASRSPTEAFF. The CDR3 DNA reads as TGCAGTGCTAGTCGGTCGCCTACTGAAGCTTTCTTT.

The table lists this clonotype with a few counts. The chain's CDR3 is CASSPGTGWDEQFF. Written as DNA, the CDR3 is TGTGCCAGCTCACCCGGGACAGGGTGGGATGAGCAGTTCTTC. The J gene is TRBJ2-1, the V gene TRBV18, with 9 bases identical to TRBD1. Unmatched junction bases numbered 5, after V lost 3 bases and J lost 8 bases. This CDR3 region has 14 residues. Germline CDR1 and CDR2: KGHSH and LQKENI.

The chain recombines TRBV27 with TRBJ2-5; D not certain. The CDR3 runs 14 residues. Germline V gene data show CDR1 as MNHEY and CDR2 as SMNVEV (reference sequence). Trimming pared 2 bases from V and 1 base from J, leaving 8 bases between. As DNA, the CDR3 is TGTGCCAGCAGTTTAAACGACGGCCAAGAGACCCAGTACTTC. Protein product: CASSLNDGQETQYF.

V is TRBV7-2 and J is TRBJ2-5; 7 nucleotides match TRBD1. The germline V gene encodes CDR1 SGHTA and CDR2 FQGNSA. The CDR3 is 14 amino acids. With 5 bases clipped from V and 2 bases from J, the junction kept 5 bases outside the gene matches. CDR3 DNA sequence: TGTGCCAGCAGCCACTGGGGACAGCAAGAGACCCAGTACTTC. Translating it yields CASSHWGQQETQYF.

This clonotype showed up many times. The CDR3 sequence: CASSETGDNSPLHF. In DNA form, the CDR3 reads TGTGCCAGCAGCGAAACAGGGGACAATTCACCCCTCCACTTT. The rearrangement links TRBV6-4 to TRBJ1-6, with TRBD1 matching 7 bases. Germline CDR1 is MRHNA and CDR2 is SNTAGT. The CDR3 is 14 amino acids. Trimming at V came to 6 bases and at J to 7 bases, leaving 6 bases not matched to a gene.

This chain joins TRBV6-1 and TRBJ2-6; unclear D gene. Germline-derived CDR1 and CDR2 are MNHNS and SASEGT. V gave up 3 bases and J gave up 0 bases, with 6 bases separating them. The CDR3 is made up of 15 amino acids. In nucleotides, the CDR3 is TGTGCCAGCAGTGATCAGGCCTCTGGGGCCAACGTCCTGACTTTC. The encoded protein is CASSDQASGANVLTF.

In this sample, this clonotype turned up a few times. The rearrangement joins TRBV6-5 to TRBJ2-7, with a possible D match to TRBD2 (6 bases). The CDR3 runs 14 residues. Trimming cost V 0 bases and J 0 bases, with 6 bases left between them. Germline V gene sequence: CDR1 MNHEY, CDR2 SVGAGI. CDR3 coding DNA: TGTGCCAGCAGTTACTCGCGGGGCTCCTACGAGCAGTACTTC. As protein: CASSYSRGSYEQYF.

This clonotype was recorded at least ten times. The genes are TRBV12-3 or TRBV12-4 and TRBJ1-5; 7 nucleotides agree with TRBD1. The ends lost 3 bases at V and 4 bases at J; junction bases unmatched: 6. The length of the CDR3 is 15 residues. CDR3 bases: TGTGCCAGCAGTTTTGGGGTGACAGGGAATCAGCCCCAGCATTTT. Its protein product is CASSFGVTGNQPQHF.

This clonotype has only a few counts. V gene TRBV2 combines with J gene TRBJ1-4; TRBD1 matches 9 bases. With V trimmed by 7 bases and J by 5 bases, 8 bases remained unmatched. The V gene's germline CDR1 is SNHLY and CDR2 FYNNEI. This CDR3 contains 15 residues. The CDR3 DNA follows: TGTGCCAGCACTCGGGGGACAGGGATAAATGAAAAACTGTTTTTT. Its protein is CASTRGTGINEKLFF.

J is TRBJ2-2 and V is TRBV10-3, with a weak D call TRBD1 (6 bases). Germline-derived CDR1 and CDR2 are ENHRY and SYGVKD. This CDR3 is 15 amino acids long. The V gene lost 4 bases and the J gene lost 0 bases, with 9 bases spanning the gap. Here the CDR3 DNA reads TGTGCCATCAGTGGGACAGACGCGAACACCGGGGAGCTGTTTTTT. This encodes CAISGTDANTGELFF.